This record concerns one TCR beta chain sequence. Assaying covered about 99,000 TCR templates per sample. Measured with immunoSEQ multiplex PCR; TCRdb has only the in-frame clones, and not every one. This sample has 110,000 or so clones, with 93% found just once. These data belong to a study of siplizumab effects on memory and regulatory T cells. Trimming stripped 7 bases from V and 0 bases from J, with 16 bases between. Germline lookup yields CDR1 LNHDA and CDR2 SQIVND (reference sequence). The CDR3 extends over 16 amino acids. Source material: non-Treg CD4+ T cells sorted from blood. This clonotype originated in a human donor in good health. The rearrangement uses TRBV19 and TRBJ2-4; perhaps TRBD1 as D (6 bases). CDR3: CASMANRDLAKNIQYF. CDR3 bases: TGTGCCAGTATGGCGAACAGGGACCTAGCCAAAAACATTCAGTACTTC.